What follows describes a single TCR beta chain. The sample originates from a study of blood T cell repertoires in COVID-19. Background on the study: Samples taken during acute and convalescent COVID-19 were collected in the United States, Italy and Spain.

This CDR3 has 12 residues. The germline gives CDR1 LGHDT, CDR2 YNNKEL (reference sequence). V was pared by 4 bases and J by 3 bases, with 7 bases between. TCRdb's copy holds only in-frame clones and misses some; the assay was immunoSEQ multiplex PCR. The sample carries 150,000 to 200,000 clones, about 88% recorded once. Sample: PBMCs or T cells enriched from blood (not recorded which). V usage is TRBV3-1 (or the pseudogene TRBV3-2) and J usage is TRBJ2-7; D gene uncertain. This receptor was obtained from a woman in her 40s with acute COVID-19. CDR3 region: CASSPTGYEQYF. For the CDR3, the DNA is TGTGCCAGCAGCCCCACCGGCTACGAGCAGTACTTC.